These T cell receptor beta chains were read from a single sample in a study of control samples from healthy donors and cancer patients. Sequencing was performed with immunoSEQ multiplex PCR; in TCRdb, only in-frame clones are kept and a portion is missing. The table lists about 130,000 clones, roughly 94% of them singletons. The sequencing sample was made of PBMCs. The receptors derive from a man aged 60-69 years with colorectal cancer. CDR3s include the opening cysteine and the closing phenylalanine or tryptophan. The D gene is left open where the match is weak. Rows give clone size only sometimes, using once, few, many, or a class for an expanded clone.

>.|14|TRBD1|TRBJ1-2|TRBV5-1
CASSGDRANYGYTF
TGCGCCAGCAGCGGGGACAGAGCTAACTATGGCTACACCTTC
>once|14|.|TRBJ2-7|TRBV4-2
CASSQGHGSYEQYF
TGTGCCAGCAGCCAAGGTCACGGTTCCTACGAGCAGTACTTC
>.|15|TRBD1|TRBJ2-3|TRBV19
CASSIGTGDTDTQYF
TGTGCCAGTAGTATCGGGACAGGAGACACAGATACGCAGTATTTT
>.|15|.|TRBJ1-4|TRBV4-1
CASSQGQTTNEKLFF
TGCGCCAGCAGCCAAGGACAGACAACTAATGAAAAACTGTTTTTT
>.|13|TRBD1|TRBJ2-7|TRBV19
CASGTGGLGEQYF
TGTGCCAGTGGGACAGGGGGCCTGGGCGAGCAGTACTTC
>.|13|.|TRBJ1-2|TRBV6-2/TRBV6-3
CASSGQYRYGYTF
TGTGCCAGCAGCGGACAGTACCGTTATGGCTACACCTTC
>.|15|TRBD1|TRBJ1-3|TRBV18
CASSPRQGEGNTIYF
TGTGCCAGCTCACCACGACAGGGAGAGGGAAACACCATATATTTT
>.|13|.|TRBJ1-6|TRBV6-2/TRBV6-3
CASSYPGLSPLHF
TGTGCCAGCAGTTATCCGGGGCTTTCACCCCTCCACTTT
>.|15|TRBD1|TRBJ2-2|TRBV6-6
CASRGDRGYNGELFF
TGTGCCAGCAGGGGGGACAGGGGGTATAACGGGGAGCTGTTTTTT
>.|15|.|TRBJ1-6|TRBV23-1
CASTPGDSYNSPLHF
TGCGCCAGCACCCCAGGGGACTCCTATAATTCACCCCTCCACTTT
>.|17|.|TRBJ1-6|TRBV18
CASSPRAASSYNSPLHF
TGTGCCAGCTCACCACGAGCTGCGAGCTCCTATAATTCACCCCTCCACTTT
>.|12|.|TRBJ2-7|TRBV7-2
CASSPSSYEQYF
TGTGCCAGCAGCCCGAGCTCCTACGAGCAGTACTTC
>.|13|.|TRBJ2-7|TRBV14
CASSQDRTGEQYF
TGTGCCAGCAGCCAAGACAGGACCGGCGAGCAGTACTTC
>.|12|.|TRBJ2-3|TRBV18
CASSSSTDTQYF
TGTGCCAGCTCATCTAGCACAGATACGCAGTATTTT